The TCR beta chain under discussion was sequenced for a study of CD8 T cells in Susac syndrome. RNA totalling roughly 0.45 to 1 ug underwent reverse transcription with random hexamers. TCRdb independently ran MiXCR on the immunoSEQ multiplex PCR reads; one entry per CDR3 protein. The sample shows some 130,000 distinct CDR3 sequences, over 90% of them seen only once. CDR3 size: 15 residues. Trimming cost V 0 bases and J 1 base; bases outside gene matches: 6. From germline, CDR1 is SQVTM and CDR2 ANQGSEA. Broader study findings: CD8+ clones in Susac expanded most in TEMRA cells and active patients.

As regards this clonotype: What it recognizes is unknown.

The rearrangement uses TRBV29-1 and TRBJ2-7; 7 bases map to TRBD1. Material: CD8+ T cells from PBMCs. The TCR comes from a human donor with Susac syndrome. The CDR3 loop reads CSVEDDTGESYEQYF. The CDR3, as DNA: TGCAGCGTTGAAGATGACACAGGGGAATCCTACGAGCAGTACTTC.